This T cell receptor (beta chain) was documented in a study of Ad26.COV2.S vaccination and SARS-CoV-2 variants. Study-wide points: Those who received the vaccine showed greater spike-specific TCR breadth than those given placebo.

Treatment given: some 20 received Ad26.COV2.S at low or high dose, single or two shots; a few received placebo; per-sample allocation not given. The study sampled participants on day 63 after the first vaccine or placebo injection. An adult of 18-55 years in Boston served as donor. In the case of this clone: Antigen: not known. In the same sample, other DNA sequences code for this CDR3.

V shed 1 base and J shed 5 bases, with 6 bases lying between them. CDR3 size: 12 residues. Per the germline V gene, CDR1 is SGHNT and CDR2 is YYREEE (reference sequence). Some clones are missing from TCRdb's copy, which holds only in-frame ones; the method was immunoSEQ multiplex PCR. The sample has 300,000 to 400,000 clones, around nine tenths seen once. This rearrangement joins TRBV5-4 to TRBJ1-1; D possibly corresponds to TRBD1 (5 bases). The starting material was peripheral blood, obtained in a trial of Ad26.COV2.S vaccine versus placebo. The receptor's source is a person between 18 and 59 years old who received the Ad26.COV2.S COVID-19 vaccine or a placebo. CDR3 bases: TGTGCCAGCAGCTTGAGGGGAACTGAAGCTTTCTTT. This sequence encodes CASSLRGTEAFF. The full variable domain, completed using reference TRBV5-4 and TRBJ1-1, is ETGVTQSPTHLIKTRGQQVTLRCSSQSGHNTVSWYQQALGQGPQFIFQYYREEENGRGNFPPRFSGLQFPNYSSELNVNALELDDSALYLCASSLRGTEAFFGQGTRLTVV.